This T cell receptor (beta chain) comes out of a study of shared clonotypes between healthy human individuals. Study in general: Donors were a couple of women and a few men aged 18 to 49. Points from the study as a whole: Against clonotypes common to all four donors, non-shared ones had lower generation probabilities. Among donors, the sharing of clonotypes was expected to be influenced by sequencing depth.

About this clone itself: Its antigen is not known.

Germline CDR1 reads SGHRS; CDR2 reads YFSETQ. V was clipped by 4 bases and J by 6 bases; unmatched bases: 11. The CDR3 is made up of 15 amino acids. Into CD45RA+ naive and CD45RA-negative memory subsets, the CD4+ cells were split. TCRdb's copy holds only in-frame clones and misses some; the assay was immunoSEQ multiplex PCR. Found here are some 2,000,000 clones, approximately 96% of them singletons; the top ten hold more than 0.1%. Sequenced input: naive CD4+ T cells sorted from blood. Sample subset: CD45RA+ positively selected. The chain employs TRBV5-1 and TRBJ2-3, with TRBD1 matching over 7 bases. This sequence was found in a young man in good health. The CDR3 loop reads CASSRDSLRGDTQYF. Written as DNA, the CDR3 is TGCGCCAGCAGCCGGGACAGTCTTCGTGGGGATACGCAGTATTTT.